Each of the 18 T cell receptor beta chains below was sequenced from the same sample in a study of post-analysis software for immune sequencing data. Study findings and constraints: A handful of TRBV segments were more frequent in patients than controls; TRBV5-6, TRBV5-1 and TRBV20-1 belonged to this group.

No antigens are known for them. Incorporated into the TCR beta cDNA libraries were unique molecular identifiers, which served to reduce PCR and sequencing biases. TCRdb analysed the PCR reads with MiXCR anew, one entry per CDR3 protein. Counted here are roughly 540,000 distinct CDR3 sequences, 30% to 40% occurring once; the ten biggest clones make up around 5.9%. Sequencing used blood. The source is a girl aged 2-17 years with multiple sclerosis.

The chain joins TRBV12-3 or TRBV12-4 to TRBJ1-1; D perhaps matches TRBD1 (6 bases). V shed 0 bases and J shed 6 bases, with 11 bases lying between them. CDR3 length: 14 residues. In DNA, the CDR3 is TGTGCCAGCAGTTTAGCGCCGACAGGCTCTGAAGCTTTCTTT. This encodes CASSLAPTGSEAFF.

This clonotype was detected once. An end of the junction does not agree with germline; a read error may underlie this. This chain uses TRBV27 with TRBJ2-3; D is uncertain. The CDR3 runs 14 residues. Looked up from germline, CDR1 is MNHEY and CDR2 is SMNVEV (reference sequence). The CDR3 here is CASGLLRSTDTQYF. In DNA, the CDR3 is TGTGCCAGCGGTTTACTGCGTAGCACAGATACGCAGTATTTT.

This clonotype appeared a few times. The rearrangement joins TRBV28 to TRBJ2-4; D unclear. With 3 bases removed from V and 7 bases from J, the gap between germline ends came to 13 bases. The CDR3 loop spans 14 amino acids. Per the germline V gene, CDR1 is MDHEN and CDR2 is SYDVKM. For the CDR3, the DNA is TGTGCCAGCAGTTTTGGGCTACTCTCGAACATTCAGTACTTC. It yields the protein CASSFGLLSNIQYF.

This clonotype has more than one count but fewer than ten. This rearrangement joins TRBV7-3 to TRBJ2-1; the match to TRBD2 covers 8 bases. Looked up from germline, CDR1 is SGHTA and CDR2 is FQGTGA. The CDR3 length is 13 residues. V shed 4 bases and J 8 bases; nucleotides not matched to a gene: 4. CDR3 in amino acids: CASSSGLEDEQFF. Written as DNA, the CDR3 is TGTGCCAGCAGCTCGGGACTAGAAGATGAGCAGTTCTTC. Supplemented by reference TRBV7-3 and TRBJ2-1, the full variable domain reads GAGVSQTPSNKVTEKGKYVELRCDPISGHTALYWYRQSLGQGPEFLIYFQGTGAADDSGLPNDRFFAVRPEGSVSTLKIQRTERGDSAVYLCASSSGLEDEQFFGPGTRLTVL.

The gene calls are TRBV5-1 and TRBJ1-2, with no clear D. Germline V gene data show CDR1 as SGHRS and CDR2 as YFSETQ. The CDR3 loop spans 13 amino acids. With 3 bases removed from V and 0 bases from J, the gap between germline ends came to 6 bases. The CDR3 spells CASSSEPNYGYTF. The CDR3, as DNA: TGCGCCAGCAGCTCGGAACCTAACTATGGCTACACCTTC.

The chain links TRBV20-1 to TRBJ1-2; D perhaps matches TRBD1 (5 bases). V lost 6 bases, J lost 0 bases, and 11 bases lay in between. The germline V gene encodes CDR1 DFQATT and CDR2 SNEGSKA (reference sequence). The CDR3 extends over 13 amino acids. The CDR3 is CSAVRGANYGYTF. CDR3 nucleotide sequence: TGCAGTGCGGTTCGGGGGGCTAACTATGGCTACACCTTC.

V is TRBV24-1 and J is TRBJ2-3, with D perhaps matching TRBD1 (7 bases). CDR1 and CDR2 (germline): KGHDR, SFDVKD. Trimming cost V 4 bases and J 2 bases, with 12 bases left between them. The CDR3 extends over 15 amino acids. The CDR3 nucleotides are TGTGCCACCAGTGACGGCGGGACAGCCACAGATACGCAGTATTTT. This codes for CATSDGGTATDTQYF.

This clonotype has ten or more counts. CDR3 in DNA: TGTGCCAGCCGGGGACTAGCGGGCAACAATGAGCAGTTCTTC. The encoded protein is CASRGLAGNNEQFF. The chain has TRBV7-2 and TRBJ2-1; 12 bases map to TRBD2. Germline V CDR1 and CDR2: SGHTA, FQGNSA. CDR3 length: 14 amino acids. The ends lost 8 bases at V and 5 bases at J; junction bases unmatched: 4. Filled out from reference TRBV7-2 and TRBJ2-1, the complete variable domain reads GAGVSQSPSNKVTEKGKDVELRCDPISGHTALYWYRQSLGQGLEFLIYFQGNSAPDKSGLPSDRFSAERTGGSVSTLTIQRTQQEDSAVYLCASRGLAGNNEQFFGPGTRLTVL.

A few counts support this clonotype. The chain is built from TRBV15 and TRBJ2-5; perhaps TRBD1 as D (6 bases). Trimming left V 0 bases short and J 3 bases short, with 14 bases between. Germline assignment: CDR1 LNHNV and CDR2 YYDKDF (reference sequence). The CDR3 covers 16 residues. For the CDR3, the DNA is TGTGCCACCAGCAGAGATATAGGACAGCAAAAAGAGACCCAGTACTTC. This sequence encodes CATSRDIGQQKETQYF.

The chain carries TRBV5-1 and TRBJ2-1; 10 nucleotides line up with TRBD2. The trim removed 0 bases at V and 7 bases at J, leaving 1 base unmatched. Germline lookup yields CDR1 SGHRS and CDR2 YFSETQ. The CDR3 is 14 amino acids. CDR3 bases: TGCGCCAGCAGCTTGGCTAGCGGGGGAAATGAGCAGTTCTTC. It encodes CASSLASGGNEQFF.

The rearrangement links TRBV29-1 to TRBJ2-7, with D hard to call. The CDR3 totals 11 residues. Germline loops: CDR1 SQVTM, CDR2 ANQGSEA. V dropped 2 bases and J dropped 2 bases, with 4 bases sitting between them. The CDR3 bases are TGCAGCGTTGAATCGGCCTACGAGCAGTACTTC. It is translated as CSVESAYEQYF.

This clonotype was counted between two and nine times. CDR3 sequence: CATKSVVGTQYF. The CDR3 DNA reads TGTGCCACCAAATCAGTGGTCGGTACGCAGTATTTT. This chain uses TRBV6-4 with TRBJ2-3; no clear D gene. The CDR3 sequence is 12 residues long. V was cut by 10 bases and J by 8 bases, with 16 bases left in between. The germline V gene has CDR1 MRHNA and CDR2 SNTAGT.

This clonotype was found a few times. The rearrangement uses TRBV29-1 and TRBJ1-5; 8 positions match TRBD1. This CDR3 comprises 16 residues. V shed 3 bases and J 6 bases; nucleotides not matched to a gene: 13. Germline V gives CDR1 SQVTM, CDR2 ANQGSEA. For the CDR3, the DNA is TGCAGCGTTGAGGCCCCACAGGGGGATAATGGTCAGCCCCAGCATTTT. Amino acids: CSVEAPQGDNGQPQHF.

In this sample, this clonotype turned up many times. Its ends do not fully match the called genes, so a read error is possible. V gene TRBV5-1 combines with J gene TRBJ2-7; 11 nucleotides line up with TRBD1. Germline V gene lookup returns CDR1 SGHRS and CDR2 YFSETQ. This CDR3 has 14 amino acids. The chain's CDR3 is CASSSGTGGYEQYF. The DNA for the CDR3 is TGTGCCAGCAGCTCGGGGACAGGGGGCTACGAGCAGTACTTC.

The rearrangement joins TRBV4-1 to TRBJ2-7; 10 bases are shared with TRBD2. Germline V gene data show CDR1 as MGHRA and CDR2 as YSYEKL. The CDR3 contains 17 residues. The ends lost 2 bases at V and 4 bases at J; junction bases unmatched: 11. The CDR3 loop is CASSQIELAGVRYEQYF. Here the CDR3 DNA reads TGCGCCAGCAGCCAAATTGAGCTAGCGGGGGTTCGGTACGAGCAGTACTTC.

This rearrangement joins TRBV14 to TRBJ2-1; D is perhaps TRBD2 (7 bases). Germline loops: CDR1 SGHDN, CDR2 FVKESK. V was cut by 3 bases and J by 12 bases, with 18 bases left in between. The CDR3 is 14 residues long. In DNA, the CDR3 is TGTGCCAGCAGCCAGAACTTACAGGGAGGGGTGCAGTTCTTC. This codes for CASSQNLQGGVQFF.

This clonotype was seen more than once but under ten times. J is TRBJ2-7 and V is TRBV4-1, with D perhaps TRBD2 (5 bases). V lost 1 base and J 0 bases, leaving 13 bases between the germline ends. The germline gives CDR1 MGHRA, CDR2 YSYEKL. The CDR3 length is 16 residues. The CDR3 bases are TGCGCCAGCAGCCAAGTTACCGGGCTAGCCTCCTACGAGCAGTACTTC. Translated, it gives CASSQVTGLASYEQYF.

V usage is TRBV3-1 and J usage is TRBJ2-3, with 12 bases matching TRBD2. The CDR3 is 15 residues long. V shed 0 bases, J shed 5 bases, and the junction held 0 bases outside the gene matches. CDR1 and CDR2 from the germline V gene are LGHDT and YNNKEL (reference sequence). The CDR3 loop reads CASSQETSGGDTQYF. In nucleotides, the CDR3 is TGTGCCAGCAGCCAAGAGACTAGCGGGGGAGATACGCAGTATTTT.